A selection of T cell receptor beta chains follows, all from one sample in a study of cytomegalovirus exposure and HLA in healthy donors. Profiled with immunoSEQ multiplex PCR; TCRdb holds only in-frame clones, not every one. The sample yields approximately 170,000 clones, approximately 67% seen once. Sequenced material: PBMCs. These receptors were taken from a woman aged 18 to 35 in good health and CMV-seropositive. Each CDR3 is given with its conserved first and last residue. The order of the fields is V gene, J gene, clone size, D gene, CDR3 DNA, CDR3 protein. The D gene is left open where the match is weak. The size entry is marked missing in some rows and otherwise reads once, few, many or a size class.

V gene: TRBV29-1
J gene: TRBJ2-1
clone size: .
D gene: TRBD2
CDR3 DNA: TGCAGCGTACCGGGACTAGCGGGTAACAATGAGCAGTTCTTC
CDR3 protein: CSVPGLAGNNEQFF

V gene: TRBV27
J gene: TRBJ1-5
clone size: .
D gene: .
CDR3 DNA: TGTGCCAGCAAGTTTATGGGGAGGGGTGATCAGCCCCAGCATTTT
CDR3 protein: CASKFMGRGDQPQHF

V gene: TRBV30
J gene: TRBJ1-4
clone size: few
D gene: .
CDR3 DNA: TGTGCCTGGACCAACACCATACTAAATGAAAAACTGTTTTTT
CDR3 protein: CAWTNTILNEKLFF

V gene: TRBV6-1
J gene: TRBJ2-1
clone size: few
D gene: .
CDR3 DNA: TGTGCCAGCAGTGAGGGTAGCGGAACCTACAATGAGCAGTTCTTC
CDR3 protein: CASSEGSGTYNEQFF

V gene: TRBV5-5
J gene: TRBJ2-7
clone size: .
D gene: TRBD1
CDR3 DNA: TGTGCCAGCAGCTTGGGGCCAGGGGGCTACGAGCAGTACTTC
CDR3 protein: CASSLGPGGYEQYF

V gene: TRBV27
J gene: TRBJ1-2
clone size: .
D gene: .
CDR3 DNA: TGTGCCAGCAGTTTATCTTGGGGGCACTATGGCTACACCTTC
CDR3 protein: CASSLSWGHYGYTF

V gene: TRBV5-4
J gene: TRBJ2-5
clone size: once
D gene: TRBD2
CDR3 DNA: TGTGCCAGCAGCATAGGACTAGCGGGGGCTCCAGAGACCCAGTACTTC
CDR3 protein: CASSIGLAGAPETQYF

V gene: TRBV7-3
J gene: TRBJ2-3
clone size: .
D gene: .
CDR3 DNA: TGTGCCAGCAGCTCTAACCTCGGACTGGGTAGGGATACGCAGTATTTT
CDR3 protein: CASSSNLGLGRDTQYF

V gene: TRBV29-1
J gene: TRBJ1-4
clone size: .
D gene: TRBD1
CDR3 DNA: TGCAGCGCCTCACTTGGACAGGGGACTAATGAAAAACTGTTTTTT
CDR3 protein: CSASLGQGTNEKLFF

V gene: TRBV29-1
J gene: TRBJ1-2
clone size: .
D gene: .
CDR3 DNA: TGCAGCGCCGCCCAGGCGGGTGCCTATGGCTACACCTTC
CDR3 protein: CSAAQAGAYGYTF

V gene: TRBV6-6
J gene: TRBJ1-6
clone size: once
D gene: .
CDR3 DNA: TGTGCCAGCATCCCTAGGGCGGGCGTGGGGACCCTCCACTTT
CDR3 protein: CASIPRAGVGTLHF

V gene: TRBV6-5
J gene: TRBJ1-6
clone size: .
D gene: .
CDR3 DNA: TGTGCCAGCAGTTACTCCAGGGTGCATTCACCCCTCCACTTT
CDR3 protein: CASSYSRVHSPLHF

V gene: TRBV2
J gene: TRBJ2-7
clone size: few
D gene: TRBD2
CDR3 DNA: TGTGCCAGCAGTTCACTAAGCGGGGCGAGCTCCTACGAGCAGTACTTC
CDR3 protein: CASSSLSGASSYEQYF

V gene: TRBV30
J gene: TRBJ2-7
clone size: .
D gene: TRBD1
CDR3 DNA: TGTGCCTGGGCCCCTCCGCCGGGACAGGGGTTCTACGAGCAGTACTTC
CDR3 protein: CAWAPPPGQGFYEQYF

V gene: TRBV5-6
J gene: TRBJ1-2
clone size: few
D gene: .
CDR3 DNA: TGTGCCAGCAGCTTGAGCAAGGCGGGTGGCTACACCTTC
CDR3 protein: CASSLSKAGGYTF

V gene: TRBV4-2
J gene: TRBJ1-4
clone size: .
D gene: .
CDR3 DNA: TGTGCCAGCAGCCAAGACTCTACGGCCGGGAAACTGTTTTTT
CDR3 protein: CASSQDSTAGKLFF

V gene: TRBV6-1
J gene: TRBJ1-1
clone size: few
D gene: .
CDR3 DNA: TGTGCCAGCAAGGTATCAGGGGACGGTGAAGCTTTCTTT
CDR3 protein: CASKVSGDGEAFF

V gene: TRBV5-1
J gene: TRBJ1-3
clone size: few
D gene: .
CDR3 DNA: TGCGCCAGCAGCTCACAGGGAGCCGGCGGAAACACCATATATTTT
CDR3 protein: CASSSQGAGGNTIYF

V gene: TRBV11-3
J gene: TRBJ1-1
clone size: .
D gene: .
CDR3 DNA: TGTGCCAGCAGCTTCCAGGGTGTGGACACTGAAGCTTTCTTT
CDR3 protein: CASSFQGVDTEAFF

V gene: TRBV4-1
J gene: TRBJ1-4
clone size: .
D gene: .
CDR3 DNA: TGCGCCAGCAGCCAAGGGGCAGTTGGGGAAAAACTGTTTTTT
CDR3 protein: CASSQGAVGEKLFF

V gene: TRBV2
J gene: TRBJ1-5
clone size: .
D gene: .
CDR3 DNA: TGTGCCAGCAAGAGGGGCAGGGGAGACGAGCCCCAGCATTTT
CDR3 protein: CASKRGRGDEPQHF

V gene: TRBV18
J gene: TRBJ2-7
clone size: .
D gene: TRBD2
CDR3 DNA: TGTGCCAGCTCACCGGCGGGGGGGGCCGTCGGGGGAGAGCAGTACTTC
CDR3 protein: CASSPAGGAVGGEQYF